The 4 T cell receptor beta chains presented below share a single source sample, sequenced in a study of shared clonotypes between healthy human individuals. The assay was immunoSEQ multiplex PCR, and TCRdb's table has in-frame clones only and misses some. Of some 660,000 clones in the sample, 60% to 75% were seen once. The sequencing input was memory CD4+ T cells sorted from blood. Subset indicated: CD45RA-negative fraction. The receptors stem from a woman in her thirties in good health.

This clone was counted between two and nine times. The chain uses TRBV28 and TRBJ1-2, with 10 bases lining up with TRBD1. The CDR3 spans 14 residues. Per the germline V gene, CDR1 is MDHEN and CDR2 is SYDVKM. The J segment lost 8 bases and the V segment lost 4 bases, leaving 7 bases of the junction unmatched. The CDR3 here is CASSSPGTGDGYTF. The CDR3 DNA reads TGTGCCAGCAGTTCCCCGGGGACAGGGGACGGCTACACCTTC.

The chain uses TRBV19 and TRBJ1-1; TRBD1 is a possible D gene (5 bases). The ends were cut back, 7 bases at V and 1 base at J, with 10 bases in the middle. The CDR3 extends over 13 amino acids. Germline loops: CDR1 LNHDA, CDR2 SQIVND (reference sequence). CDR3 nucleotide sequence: TGTGCCAGTATGGACAATCGGAACACTGAAGCTTTCTTT. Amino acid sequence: CASMDNRNTEAFF.

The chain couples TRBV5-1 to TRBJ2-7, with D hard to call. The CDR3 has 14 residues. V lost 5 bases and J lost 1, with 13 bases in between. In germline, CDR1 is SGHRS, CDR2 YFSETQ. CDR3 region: CASRFRTASYEQYF. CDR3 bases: TGCGCCAGCAGGTTCAGGACGGCGTCCTACGAGCAGTACTTC.

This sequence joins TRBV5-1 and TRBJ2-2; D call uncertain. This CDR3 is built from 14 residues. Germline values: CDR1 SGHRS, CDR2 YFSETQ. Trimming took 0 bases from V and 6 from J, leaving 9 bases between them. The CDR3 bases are TGCGCCAGCAGCTTGGTTTCGGCTCCCGGGGAGCTGTTTTTT. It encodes CASSLVSAPGELFF.